This TCR beta chain was captured by sequencing in a study of blood T cell repertoires in COVID-19. Clones were sequenced by immunoSEQ multiplex PCR, and TCRdb holds only the in-frame ones, with some missing. The sample holds more than 85,000 clones, about 90% seen once. This CDR3 comprises 13 residues. CDR1 is SEHNR and CDR2 is FQNEAQ in the germline V gene (reference sequence). V lost 9 bases to trimming and J lost 3 bases; unmatched junction nucleotides: 5. Sequencing was performed on peripheral blood. The receptor comes from a human donor in a cohort sampled during active COVID-19. This chain connects TRBV7-9 to TRBJ1-2; 9 nucleotides match TRBD1. In nucleotides, the CDR3 is TGTGCCAGTACACAGGGGGCCTACTATGGCTACACCTTC. It is translated as CASTQGAYYGYTF.